This T cell receptor beta chain was profiled in a study of T-cell reconstitution after alpha-beta-depleted transplantation in children. Study-wide results and limits: There were some patients whose high TCRbeta diversity at day 60 came from surviving recipient T cells and thymic progenitors.

The CDR3 is made up of 14 amino acids. After removal of 1 base from V and 3 bases from J, the junction contained 1 base not matched to a gene. Germline-derived CDR1 and CDR2 are LNHNV and YYDKDF (reference sequence). Unique molecular identifiers were incorporated when the TCRbeta library was constructed. TCRdb ran MiXCR on the PCR reads and lists one entry per CDR3 protein. The repertoire holds 670,000 or so distinct CDR3 sequences, with roughly 14% as singletons. In this sample, this clonotype turned up a few times. Its antigen remains unknown. Sequences were derived from PBMCs, sampled before TCRalphabeta/CD19-depleted stem cell transplant. The receptor comes from a girl aged 2 to 10 with congenital amegakaryocytic thrombocytopenia, due to receive a stem cell transplant. V gene TRBV15 combines with J gene TRBJ2-5; 8 bases agree with TRBD1. The CDR3 DNA reads as TGTGCCACCAGCAGAGTGACAGGGGAAGAGACCCAGTACTTC. Protein product: CATSRVTGEETQYF.